Listed below are T cell receptor beta chains from one sample, sequenced in a study of blood T cell repertoires in COVID-19. Here immunoSEQ multiplex PCR was the method, and the copy in TCRdb shows in-frame clones only, minus some. The profile shows a few hundred thousand clones, 82% of them singletons. Sequenced: peripheral blood. The receptors shown here come from a woman aged 18-29 years with acute or convalescent COVID-19. Both conserved end residues are part of each CDR3. D genes are given only for firm matches. Clone size is given for some rows only: seen once, a few or many times, or a class if the clone is expanded.

J	size	D	V	DNA	CDR3
TRBJ2-2	NA	TRBD1	TRBV6-6	TGTGCCAGCAGCCAACCAAAGGACAGGGCTCTACTCCCGAACACCGGGGAGCTGTTTTTT	CASSQPKDRALLPNTGELFF
TRBJ2-7	NA	TRBD2	TRBV4-1	TGCGCCAGCAGTCCGGGACTAGCGTACGAGCAGTACTTC	CASSPGLAYEQYF
TRBJ1-3	NA	NA	TRBV6-5	TGTGCCAGCGGCGAGGGAAGGGCCTCTGGAAACACCATATATTTT	CASGEGRASGNTIYF
TRBJ1-1	NA	NA	TRBV6-5	TGTGCCAGCAGTTACTCGGGAGGGGTCACTGAAGCTTTCTTT	CASSYSGGVTEAFF
TRBJ2-5	NA	TRBD2	TRBV6-5	TGTGCCAGCACAAAAGCGGGAGGGCCGGGAGAGACCCAGTACTTC	CASTKAGGPGETQYF
TRBJ2-5	NA	TRBD1	TRBV28	TGTGCCAGCAGTTTTTTCACAGGGGAAGAGACCCAGTACTTC	CASSFFTGEETQYF
TRBJ2-2	NA	NA	TRBV7-8	TGTGCCAGCAGCTTAGACAGGGACACCGGGGAGCTGTTTTTT	CASSLDRDTGELFF
TRBJ1-5	NA	NA	TRBV25-1	TGTGCCAGCAGTGATCCTGCAGGGGCCGATCAGCCCCAGCATTTT	CASSDPAGADQPQHF
TRBJ1-2	NA	NA	TRBV5-1	TGCGCCAGCAGCTTCGGGCAGGGGAACGGCTACACCTTC	CASSFGQGNGYTF
TRBJ2-2	NA	NA	TRBV7-8	TGTGCCAGCAGCTCGACAGGGAACACCGGGGAGCTGTTTTTT	CASSSTGNTGELFF
TRBJ1-1	once	TRBD1	TRBV5-1	TGCGCCAGCAGCACTGGACAGGGGTTGAACACTGAAGCTTTCTTT	CASSTGQGLNTEAFF
TRBJ2-7	NA	TRBD2	TRBV19	TGTGCCAGTAGTATACGGCCCCTACACGGCGGGAGGGATACATACGAGCAGTACTTC	CASSIRPLHGGRDTYEQYF
TRBJ2-3	NA	NA	TRBV18	TGTGCCAGCTCACCACTGGGCGGCACAGATACGCAGTATTTT	CASSPLGGTDTQYF
TRBJ2-1	NA	NA	TRBV7-2	TGTGCCAGCAGCTTAGAAGGTCCCGGGATAGGCAATGAGCAGTTCTTC	CASSLEGPGIGNEQFF
TRBJ1-1	NA	TRBD1	TRBV15	TGTGCCACCAGCAGACGCCGACAGGGTATCACTGAAGCTTTCTTT	CATSRRRQGITEAFF
TRBJ2-5	NA	TRBD2	TRBV2	TGTGCCAGCAGCGACCGACTAGCGGGGCGGGAGACCCAGTACTTC	CASSDRLAGRETQYF
TRBJ2-7	NA	TRBD2	TRBV3-1/TRBV3-2	TGTGCCAGCAGCCAGACTAGCGCCCGATCCTACGAGCAGTACTTC	CASSQTSARSYEQYF
TRBJ2-7	NA	NA	TRBV30	TGTGCCTGGAGTGTAGCGTGGTCGCCCTACGAGCAGTACTTC	CAWSVAWSPYEQYF
TRBJ1-5	NA	NA	TRBV19	TGTGCCAGTAGTATGAAAAGAGGGCCTTACCCCAATCAGCCCCAGCATTTT	CASSMKRGPYPNQPQHF
TRBJ2-2	NA	NA	TRBV5-1	TGCGCCAGCAGCTTGGGCCGACTGGTTCGGGGCACCGGGGAGCTGTTTTTT	CASSLGRLVRGTGELFF
TRBJ1-1	NA	NA	TRBV5-1	TGCGCCAGCAGCGCGGGGCTCCCCGGTGGTGCTTTCTTT	CASSAGLPGGAFF
TRBJ2-3	NA	TRBD1	TRBV11-2	TGTGCCAGCAGCTACTCACCCCCGGGACAGGGCTCCGCAGATACGCAGTATTTT	CASSYSPPGQGSADTQYF
TRBJ1-1	NA	NA	TRBV5-1	TGCGCCAGCAGCTTGCGACAGAACACTGAAGCTTTCTTT	CASSLRQNTEAFF
TRBJ1-1	once	TRBD1	TRBV6-5	TGTGCCAGCAGTTCCTCGACAGGGGGCCTATCTGAAGCTTTCTTT	CASSSSTGGLSEAFF
TRBJ2-7	NA	NA	TRBV29-1	TGCAGCGTTGGGAGGGACTACGAGCAGTACTTC	CSVGRDYEQYF
TRBJ2-7	NA	NA	TRBV11-2	TGTGCCAGCAGCTTTGCCTGGCAATTGCAGTACTTC	CASSFAWQLQYF
TRBJ2-7	NA	NA	TRBV19	TGTGCCAGCTCAGTAGGGGGTTTTTCCGAGCAGTACTTC	CASSVGGFSEQYF
TRBJ1-1	once	TRBD1	TRBV11-2	TGTGCCAGCAGCCTCCGGGGACAGATTATGAACACTGAAGCTTTCTTT	CASSLRGQIMNTEAFF
TRBJ1-1	many	NA	TRBV6-5	TGTGCCAGCAGCCTCAGCGGTATTTTGAACACTGAAGCTTTCTTT	CASSLSGILNTEAFF
TRBJ1-2	NA	NA	TRBV9	TGTGCCAGCAGCGACCAAGGGGCCACCTATGGCTACACCTTC	CASSDQGATYGYTF
TRBJ2-2	NA	TRBD1	TRBV10-2	TGCGCCACCCCAACTTCCGGGACAGGGGTGGCCGGGGAGCTGTTTTTT	CATPTSGTGVAGELFF
TRBJ2-7	NA	TRBD1	TRBV5-1	TGCGCCAGCAGCTGGGGACAGGGGGCCGACGAGCAGTACTTC	CASSWGQGADEQYF
TRBJ2-7	NA	TRBD2	TRBV28	TGTGCCAGCAGAAATAGCGGGACCTTATACGAGCAGTACTTC	CASRNSGTLYEQYF
TRBJ1-6	NA	TRBD1	TRBV7-9	TGTGCCAGCAGCTTCGGTCCGACAGGGGATAATTCACCCCTCCACTTT	CASSFGPTGDNSPLHF
TRBJ2-7	NA	TRBD1	TRBV28	TGTGCCAGCAGTTTGACAGGGGAAACCTACGAGCAGTACTTC	CASSLTGETYEQYF
TRBJ1-2	NA	NA	TRBV5-8	TGTGCCAGCAGCTTTCGTGACACGAACTATGGCTACACCTTC	CASSFRDTNYGYTF
TRBJ1-4	NA	NA	TRBV5-4	TGTGCCAGCAGCTTGGGGCCTCCCGGGTCTCAGGAAAAACTGTTTTTT	CASSLGPPGSQEKLFF
TRBJ2-1	NA	TRBD1	TRBV5-6	TGTGCCAGCAGCTTCCGGACAGGGGATGAGCAGTTCTTC	CASSFRTGDEQFF
TRBJ2-2	NA	NA	TRBV27	TGTGCCAGCAGTTTATTTTTGGCTAGCCCCGGGGAGCTGTTTTTT	CASSLFLASPGELFF
TRBJ2-3	NA	NA	TRBV28	TGTGCCAGCAGTTCAGGAGGCCGGACTAGCACAGATACGCAGTATTTT	CASSSGGRTSTDTQYF
TRBJ2-1	few	NA	TRBV7-2	TGTGCCAGCAGCCTCGCAGCGACCGATGAGCAGTTCTTC	CASSLAATDEQFF
TRBJ1-1	NA	TRBD1	TRBV14	TGTGCCAGCAGCCCCGACAGGGGGCGCACAGGAAACACTGAAGCTTTCTTT	CASSPDRGRTGNTEAFF
TRBJ2-3	NA	TRBD1	TRBV5-4	TGTGCCAGCAGCCTTTCGATGGGGACAGTTTATCTCACAGATACGCAGTATTTT	CASSLSMGTVYLTDTQYF
TRBJ1-1	NA	TRBD1	TRBV28	TGTGCCAGCAGTCCCCGACAGGGGATGAACACTGAAGCTTTCTTT	CASSPRQGMNTEAFF
TRBJ1-4	NA	TRBD1	TRBV19	TGTGCCAGTAGTATCGGGACAGGGAAAGCAACTAATGAAAAACTGTTTTTT	CASSIGTGKATNEKLFF
TRBJ2-1	NA	TRBD2	TRBV11-1	TGTGCCAGCAGCTCGAGCGGGAACCGCAATGAGCAGTTCTTC	CASSSSGNRNEQFF
TRBJ2-1	few	TRBD2	TRBV5-6	TGTGCCAGCAGCTTTGGACTAGCGGGAGGGAGATACAATGAGCAGTTCTTC	CASSFGLAGGRYNEQFF
TRBJ2-7	NA	TRBD1	TRBV2	TGTGCCAGCACGGACAACAGGGGGCTCACCTACGAGCAGTACTTC	CASTDNRGLTYEQYF
TRBJ2-7	NA	TRBD1	TRBV7-2	TGTGCCAGCAGCTTAGTACACCGGGACAGCTCTTTATTTGAGCAGTACTTC	CASSLVHRDSSLFEQYF
TRBJ1-4	NA	TRBD1	TRBV15	TGTGCCACCAGCAGGGGGACAGGGGGCGGTGGGGAAAAACTGTTTTTT	CATSRGTGGGGEKLFF
TRBJ1-1	NA	NA	TRBV9	TGTGCCAGCAGTGGGCACGGGAACACTGAAGCTTTCTTT	CASSGHGNTEAFF
TRBJ2-5	NA	NA	TRBV21-1	TGTGCCAGCAGCAAAGAACTCCTAGCGGGATCAGAGACCCAGTACTTC	CASSKELLAGSETQYF
TRBJ1-5	NA	NA	TRBV7-2	TGTGCCAGCAGCTTAGAGGGCCGTCGGGGTAATCAGCCCCAGCATTTT	CASSLEGRRGNQPQHF
TRBJ2-7	NA	TRBD2	TRBV29-1	TGCAGCGTAGAGACCGTTGGACTAGCCGGGCCCTACGAGCAGTACTTC	CSVETVGLAGPYEQYF
TRBJ1-5	NA	NA	TRBV30	TGTGCCTGGAGTGGGGGCCTTCAGGGGCAGCCCCAGCATTTT	CAWSGGLQGQPQHF
TRBJ2-1	NA	TRBD2	TRBV29-1	TGCAGCGTTGAAACAGGGACTAGCGGGAGGTCCTCCAATGAGCAGTTCTTC	CSVETGTSGRSSNEQFF
TRBJ1-1	few	NA	TRBV19	TGTGCCAGTAGTACCAGGGCGAACACTGAAGCTTTCTTT	CASSTRANTEAFF
TRBJ2-1	once	TRBD1	TRBV25-1	TGTGCCACTCTCCCCTGGGCGGGACAGGGGACCGATGAGCAGTTCTTC	CATLPWAGQGTDEQFF
TRBJ1-3	NA	TRBD1	TRBV23-1	TGCGCCAGCAGTCTGGGACAGAAGAATGGCTCTGGAAACACCATATATTTT	CASSLGQKNGSGNTIYF